The 7 T cell receptor beta chains below come from one sample, sequenced in a study of PD-1 blockade in classical Hodgkin lymphoma. No patient escaped relapse after autologous stem cell transplantation, and brentuximab vedotin exposure varied. Here immunoSEQ multiplex PCR was the method, and the copy in TCRdb shows in-frame clones only, minus some. The sample includes approximately 73,000 clones, about 92% seen only once; the top ten take about 7.6%. This sample comprised peripheral blood mononuclear cells (PBMCs), obtained at baseline. The origin of the receptors is a human donor with classical Hodgkin lymphoma.

Turning to this clone: Other DNA sequences in this sample translate to the same CDR3. The V and J genes are TRBV14 and TRBJ2-7; D ambiguous. Germline assignment: CDR1 SGHDN and CDR2 FVKESK. The CDR3 contains 12 residues. V gave up 3 bases and J gave up 0 bases, with 3 bases separating them. Written as DNA, the CDR3 is TGTGCCAGCAGCCACCTCTCCTACGAGCAGTACTTC. This codes for CASSHLSYEQYF.

The chain combines TRBV4-1 with TRBJ2-6, with 9 bases matching TRBD1. The germline gives CDR1 MGHRA, CDR2 YSYEKL. The ends lost 0 bases at V and 6 bases at J; junction bases unmatched: 12. This CDR3 is built from 19 residues. In DNA, the CDR3 is TGCGCCAGCAGCCAAGAAACTGGACAGGGGCGGGCTGAGGCCAACGTCCTGACTTTC. This gives the protein CASSQETGQGRAEANVLTF.

For the CDR3, the DNA is TGTGCCAGCAGTGAAGCGGGGTACAAGGTGGGGCTATTGAAAGGGTATAGCAATCAGCCCCAGCATTTT. It yields the protein CASSEAGYKVGLLKGYSNQPQHF. This rearrangement joins TRBV6-1 to TRBJ1-5; tentatively, D is TRBD1 (5 bases). This CDR3 is built from 23 residues. Trimming stripped 0 bases from V and 0 bases from J, with 30 bases between. Germline lookup yields CDR1 MNHNS and CDR2 SASEGT.

The V call is TRBV7-3, the J call TRBJ2-2; 10 bases line up with TRBD2. Germline loops: CDR1 SGHTA, CDR2 FQGTGA. The ends lost 3 bases at V and 6 bases at J; junction bases unmatched: 7. This CDR3 has 16 amino acids. The CDR3 sequence is CASSFPSGGAPGELFF. CDR3 in DNA: TGTGCCAGCAGCTTCCCCAGCGGGGGGGCCCCCGGGGAGCTGTTTTTT.

This chain connects TRBV5-5 to TRBJ2-7; 8 nucleotides agree with TRBD1. The CDR3 runs 15 residues. V trimming: 0 bases; J trimming: 6 bases; junction bases outside the gene matches: 8. Germline CDR1 reads SGHKS; CDR2 reads YYEKEE (reference sequence). Here the CDR3 DNA reads TGTGCCAGCAGCTTGGGTGGGACAGGAGCACCCGAGCAGTACTTC. It is translated as CASSLGGTGAPEQYF.

This chain connects TRBV30 to TRBJ2-7, with D possibly matching TRBD2 (7 bases). Germline-derived CDR1 and CDR2 are GTSNPN and SVGIG (reference sequence). The CDR3 sequence is 15 residues long. V lost 0 bases to trimming and J lost 2 bases, with 14 bases between them. CDR3 DNA: TGTGCCTGGAGTGTAGGGGGGGCCGTGGCCTACGAGCAGTACTTC. It translates to CAWSVGGAVAYEQYF.

The chain links TRBV7-2 to TRBJ2-4; D not certain. Trimming removed 1 base at V and 8 bases at J, with 6 bases between. CDR1 is SGHTA and CDR2 is FQGNSA in the germline V gene. This CDR3 is built from 12 residues. The CDR3: CASSLGRDIQYF. CDR3 sequence (DNA): TGTGCCAGCAGCTTAGGGAGAGACATTCAGTACTTC.